This T cell receptor beta chain appears in the sequencing data of a study of T cell repertoires in cytomegalovirus infection. Background on the study: Carrying CMV and the relevant HLA type showed in public TCR beta signatures.

The table lists this clonotype with many counts. Its matching antigen is unknown. The study's findings and limits: Within the response measured ex vivo, HLA-C-restricted CMV-specific TCR beta clonotypes were dominant. Carriers of CMV and the relevant HLA type were discriminated by public TCR beta frequency.

TCRdb reanalysed the reads using MiXCR and keeps one entry per CDR3 protein. The sample yields over 450,000 distinct CDR3 sequences, 11% seen once. The trim removed 6 bases at V and 6 bases at J, leaving 9 bases unmatched. The CDR3 contains 15 residues. This receptor was taken from a human donor in good health (CMV status not recorded). Some clones in this sample may be carry-over from other donors' samples. The sample taken for sequencing was PBMCs. The J gene is TRBJ1-2, the V gene TRBV12-3 or TRBV12-4, with 11 nucleotides matching TRBD1. CDR3 in amino acids: CASRPTGQGAHGYTF. Here the CDR3 DNA reads TGTGCCAGCAGACCCACCGGACAGGGGGCGCATGGCTACACCTTC.